This T cell receptor (beta chain) was documented in a study of blood T cell repertoires in COVID-19 (dated by TCRdb to the early 2020s). Regarding the study in general: Samples from collaborators originated in the United States, Italy and Spain and spanned both the acute and convalescent phases of COVID-19. The material from the prospective study consisted of cDNA or gDNA derived from T cells, B-cell-depleted T cells, or PBMCs. The dataset comprised deeply sampled blood TCRbeta repertoires from subjects exposed to, actively infected with, or recovered from COVID-19. The repertoires were released in a freely available public database meant as a resource for research on the immune response to SARS-CoV-2. Samples came from the ongoing ImmuneRACE study (first 160 participants) plus 1,254 subjects from 6 global collaborators. Nearly every sample came with metadata listing a de-identified subject ID, COVID-19 status, age in years and sex. Where available, HLA class I and class II types were taken from metadata supplied by the sample provider and were not determined by assay-based typing.

What the work shows at the level of the full study, not this receptor alone: Clinical and demographic metadata were provided uncurated, with the amount varying by source and participant.

One collaborating source in Seattle enrolled patients during active infection and followed them longitudinally through the course of disease. The collaborating institutions used their own protocols to collect whole blood in K2EDTA tubes. For TCRbeta analysis, collaborators shipped samples in one of three forms: frozen whole blood, isolated PBMCs, or DNA extracted from either of those sample types. Regarding this clone: This receptor's antigen is unknown. Base qualities are not provided; no much larger clone lies one nucleotide away.

TCRbeta CDR3 regions were amplified from genomic DNA by means of the immunoSEQ Assay, a bias-controlled multiplex PCR. In the source study's methods: Nucleated cell counts per sample were estimated from amplification of reference gene primers within the assay. To quantify the absolute abundance of each unique TCRbeta CDR3 rearrangement, sequence reads were collapsed and filtered. For each sample, productive Simpson clonality was calculated by taking the square root of Simpson's diversity index across productive rearrangements. TCRdb retrieved this table from immuneACCESS and kept in-frame rearrangements only. Not all clones are present; in checked studies, unresolved V genes account for under half, and no reason is known for the remainder. V, J and clone size were drawn from that table, and D and trimming were deduced from the DNA. Here the sample has 130,000 or so clones; roughly 90% occur a single time. The ten biggest clones cover 2.5% of the sample.

Trimmed from V: 6 bases; trimmed from J: 6 bases; junction bases lacking a gene match: 12. From the cysteine through the phenylalanine, the CDR3 covers 16 amino acids. Only the CDR3 DNA stays, 48 bases, in frame from base 1. The germline V gene yields SGHRS for CDR1 and YFSETQ for CDR2. Sequencing was performed on peripheral blood. The V and J segments used are TRBV5-1 and TRBJ1-6, with 7 bases in between that match TRBD1. This receptor was taken from a human donor with COVID-19, enrolled during active disease. The donor label of this sample is uncertain. CDR3 reads: CASNFNPGQFNSPLHF. The sequence in DNA is TGCGCCAGCAACTTCAACCCGGGACAGTTTAATTCACCCCTCCACTTT.